Detailed here is one TCR beta chain. Its antigen remains unidentified. One base away there is no much larger clone; base qualities are not given. The CDR3 spans 17 residues, from the cysteine through the phenylalanine. The sequence is cut down to CDR3 DNA, 51 bases in frame from base 1. Based on the germline V gene (reference sequence), the CDR1 and CDR2 sequences are LNHDA and SQIVND. The trim is 3 bases for V and 4 bases for J, with a gap of 16 bases between the germline ends. Libraries were constructed by PCR. DNA from cultured CD4+ T cells underwent TCR sequencing with the Oncomine TCR Beta short-read assay at the Johns Hopkins FTIC core. The QIAamp micro DNA kit was used to extract genomic DNA from the cultured CD4+ T cells. Oncomine TCR Beta libraries made from cultured CD4+ T cells were pooled using unique dual indexes and sequenced on an Illumina iSeq 100. On the study's bioinformatics: Non-productive sequences were filtered out, and CDR3s that did not start with C, did not end with F or W, or were shorter than 7 amino acids were discarded. Antigen-specific clonotypes were identified using the MANAFEST web application through comparison of peptide-stimulated wells with reference and other culture wells. To be called positive, a clone needed an FDR below 0.05, an odds ratio above 5, and a productive frequency above 0.1% in at least two of three replicate wells. A clonotype was classed as cross-reactive if the clonotype showed significant expansion both in SARS-CoV-2 spike wells and in at least one common cold coronavirus spike condition. Using R version 3.6.1, CDR3 homology was evaluated through Levenshtein distances (stringdist) along with unrooted phylogenetic trees (ape). TCRdb redid the processing of the public reads, applying fastp at Q25 and MiXCR, and retained in-frame beta chains. When rows share a CDR3 protein, they turn into one entry using the most common DNA and genes. TCRdb, not the original authors, processed these V and J calls. A total of some 12,000 distinct CDR3 sequences appear in this sample, about 31% of them only once. Jointly, the top ten make up around 24% of the sample.

These data belong to a study of vaccination and CD4 T cells after COVID-19 (dated by TCRdb to the early 2020s). Some background on the complete study: Convalescent patients had a positive SARS-CoV-2 result on nasal swab PCR, and of these patients, several had mild disease and one had severe disease. The convalescent cohort comprised six males and four females, including two Hispanic individuals, seven Caucasians, two Asians and one multiracial person. Each participant got two doses of either the Pfizer-BioNTech BNT162b2 vaccine (n=8) or the Moderna mRNA-1273 vaccine (n=2). Post-COVID blood samples from convalescent patients were collected a median of roughly 100 days after diagnosis, with a range of 35 to 161 days. Post-vaccine blood samples were collected a median of about 72 days after the second vaccine dose, ranging from roughly 12 to 241 days. Overlapping spike peptide pools from SARS-CoV-2 and from the common cold coronaviruses HCoV-NL63, HCoV-OC43 and HCoV-229E were used as culture stimuli. Control cultures received a CEFX viral epitope pool as the positive control, an HIV-1 Nef peptide pool as the negative control, or no peptide. In around 9 COVID-19 convalescent patients and 4 infection-naive healthy vaccine recipients, researchers compared the spike-specific CD4+ TCR repertoire from before mRNA vaccination with the repertoire from after. What the work shows at the level of the full study, not this receptor alone: Only a relatively small number of convalescent patients were included in the study, and early timepoints following natural infection were not analyzed. In convalescent patients, nearly all vaccine-specific clones (304 of 307) were found to be mono-reactive for SARS-CoV-2 spike rather than cross-reactive with common cold coronaviruses. An increase in the median number of SARS-CoV-2-reactive clonotypes from roughly 20 after infection to roughly 39 after vaccination was observed, but the change was not found to be significant. Among convalescent patients, a median 86.3% of the SARS-CoV-2-reactive clones seen after vaccination appeared only after vaccination, which suggests priming specific to the vaccine.

The treatment or condition label, as the study defines it: roughly 11-day PBMC culture with coronavirus spike peptide pools or control peptides (ViraFEST assay). The study used the ViraFEST assay, which expanded antigen-specific T cells with peptide pools and then identified expanded clonotypes by TCR sequencing. Positive SARS-CoV-2 PCR tests in the convalescent patients dated from March to December 2020, before Alpha, Beta and Delta variants emerged in the United States. PBMCs were cultured at 1.5 million to 2.5 million per well in IMDM supplemented with approximately 4.7% human AB serum and 8.5 to 10 IU/ml IL-2, with 10 ug/ml peptide pools added. Half of the culture medium was replaced with fresh IL-2-containing medium on days 3 and 7. After approximately 11 days of culture, CD4+ T cells were isolated by negative selection with the EasySep CD4+ T cell isolation kit. PBMCs were separated from whole blood using Ficoll-Paque Plus gradient centrifugation and then either used fresh or cryopreserved at -140C. Triplicate wells were generally used for each culture condition.

The chain is assembled from TRBV19 and TRBJ1-6; a confident D gene designation cannot be given. The source material was cultured CD4+ T cells from blood. The clonotype was recovered from a human donor with COVID-19. The DNA sequence is TGTGCCAGTAGTATTCGCAGGTTGGGCTCATATAATTCACCCCTCCACTTT. Its coded protein is CASSIRRLGSYNSPLHF.